A selection of T cell receptor beta chains follows, all from one sample in a study of blood T cell repertoires in COVID-19. Profiled with immunoSEQ multiplex PCR; TCRdb holds only in-frame clones, not every one. The sample holds some 300,000 clones, about 87% seen once. The source material was peripheral blood. Receptor source: a woman aged 25 to 39 who had recovered from COVID-19. CDR3s include the opening cysteine and the closing phenylalanine or tryptophan. Fields, in order: V gene, J gene, clone size, CDR3 protein. Clone size, where shown, is once, few, many, or a class for clones that have expanded.

v_gene: TRBV20-1
j_gene: TRBJ1-4
abundance: NA
CDR3aa: CSATANEKLFF

v_gene: TRBV18
j_gene: TRBJ2-5
abundance: NA
CDR3aa: CASSTLGTEETQYF

v_gene: TRBV28
j_gene: TRBJ2-4
abundance: NA
CDR3aa: CASSSGRGFATWYF

v_gene: TRBV18
j_gene: TRBJ1-2
abundance: NA
CDR3aa: CASSPSDRAYGYTF

v_gene: TRBV19
j_gene: TRBJ1-2
abundance: NA
CDR3aa: CASSMSGLYGYTF

v_gene: TRBV19
j_gene: TRBJ2-1
abundance: NA
CDR3aa: CASSMTSGNYNEQFF

v_gene: TRBV28
j_gene: TRBJ1-2
abundance: NA
CDR3aa: CASSFKAPYGYTF

v_gene: TRBV7-2
j_gene: TRBJ1-4
abundance: NA
CDR3aa: CASSLFQGSEKLFF

v_gene: TRBV2
j_gene: TRBJ2-3
abundance: NA
CDR3aa: CATSYGSDPDTQYF

v_gene: TRBV7-3
j_gene: TRBJ2-1
abundance: NA
CDR3aa: CASSPGLAFNEQFF

v_gene: TRBV19
j_gene: TRBJ1-6
abundance: NA
CDR3aa: CATSDRELGYGNSPLHF

v_gene: TRBV27
j_gene: TRBJ1-2
abundance: few
CDR3aa: CASSNPGQGHYGYTF

v_gene: TRBV28
j_gene: TRBJ1-4
abundance: NA
CDR3aa: CATRESGLRNEKLFF

v_gene: TRBV29-1
j_gene: TRBJ2-7
abundance: NA
CDR3aa: CSVASLPGQGVYEQYF

v_gene: TRBV28
j_gene: TRBJ2-7
abundance: NA
CDR3aa: CASAKQVNSYEQYF

v_gene: TRBV19
j_gene: TRBJ2-2
abundance: NA
CDR3aa: CASRTGLPRTGELFF

v_gene: TRBV29-1
j_gene: TRBJ1-2
abundance: NA
CDR3aa: CSAAGGLNYGYTF

v_gene: TRBV28
j_gene: TRBJ2-2
abundance: few
CDR3aa: CASSFSSTGELFF

v_gene: TRBV15
j_gene: TRBJ2-1
abundance: once
CDR3aa: CATSRTGGVEQFF